Detailed here is one T cell receptor beta chain. This clonotype was seen once. Its antigen remains unidentified. Nothing much larger sits one base from this clone, and base qualities are not available. Weak support is all one read offers. V is trimmed back by 6 bases and J by 0 bases, and the junction contains 9 bases that no gene match accounts for. Measured from the cysteine to the phenylalanine, the CDR3 is 16 residues long. CDR3 DNA is the only sequence kept; it has 48 bases, read in frame from the first base. Per the germline V gene (reference sequence), LGHDT is the CDR1 and YNNKEL is the CDR2. This entry is derived from a study of regulatory T cells in long-lasting Graves disease (dated by TCRdb to about 2021). As for the study more broadly: Newly diagnosed Graves' disease patients had taken antithyroid drugs for less than 3 months. This study used TCR sequencing and RNA sequencing of peripheral blood to compare persistent Graves' disease patients against newly diagnosed Graves' disease patients. The study was registered as a clinical trial and conducted in China. A total of about 33 samples were covered by TCR sequencing, comprising 13 persistent and 20 or so newly diagnosed Graves' disease patients.

General conclusions and limits of the study: Preferential use of TRBV28, TRBJ1-2 and TRBJ2-5 was observed in persistent disease, whereas TRBV20-1 and TRBJ2-1 were favored in newly diagnosed disease. As a limitation, the authors acknowledged that the small sample size may reduce accuracy. Lower TCR Shannon entropy and fewer highly expanded clones were observed in persistent Graves' disease patients than in newly diagnosed patients, which suggested clonal expansion. Sequencing and analysis were restricted to the TCR beta chain. The study examined only peripheral blood because the primary lesion, thyroid tissue, could not be accessed. A larger number of public clonotypes was shared among persistent patients (2,741) than among newly diagnosed patients (over 850).

What this sample's time point label stands for: newly diagnosed GD, antithyroid drugs for less than 3 months. For both TCR sequencing and RNA sequencing, RNA was extracted from PBMCs using TRIzol. The diagnosis of Graves' disease was made according to American Thyroid Association guidelines. The patients came from an endocrinology department in Xi'an, China. From each patient, nine milliliters of peripheral blood was collected into an EDTA anticoagulant tube. Ficoll Paque Plus density gradient separation was used to isolate PBMCs, and no further T cell sorting was performed. RNA quality was checked with an Agilent 2100 Bioanalyzer and agarose gel, and concentration with a NanoDrop 2000. Library preparation employed multiplex PCR. The reads were generated on an Illumina HiSeq 4000. To build TCR beta libraries, CDR3 regions were amplified by Arm-PCR using iRepertoire HTBI primers. PCR products were gel purified before sequencing. Turning to the authors' computational methods: Gene usage analysis of CDR3 amino acid clonotypes used the 50 to 70 TRBV and 12 to 15 TRBJ segments found across samples. Filtered high-quality paired reads were merged into contigs using COPE and FqMerger. BLAST was used to align contigs to IMGT TRBV, TRBD and TRBJ reference genes, and CDR3 was defined according to IMGT. Highly expanded clones were defined as clonotypes with a frequency above 0.1%. Shannon entropy served as the measure of repertoire diversity, while the Gini coefficient captured V-J evenness. A clonotype was considered public if more than one individual shared it. The public reads were run again by TCRdb, first through fastp at Q25 and then through MiXCR, and only productive beta chains were kept. Records with the same CDR3 protein are collapsed into one entry carrying the most frequent genes and DNA. None of the V and J calls come from the authors' own analysis; TCRdb made them. Here the sample has about 370,000 distinct CDR3 sequences; about a sixth occur a single time. The ten largest clonotypes hold 22% of the sample.

The clonotype was recovered from a female donor with Graves disease. This specimen consisted of peripheral blood mononuclear cells (PBMCs), obtained at new diagnosis, from a patient treated with antithyroid drugs. The chain links TRBV3-1 with TRBJ2-3, and 7 junctional nucleotides match TRBD1. The CDR3: CASSLRAGGSTDTQYF. The nucleotide sequence reads TGTGCCAGCAGTCTTCGGGCAGGGGGAAGCACAGATACGCAGTATTTT.